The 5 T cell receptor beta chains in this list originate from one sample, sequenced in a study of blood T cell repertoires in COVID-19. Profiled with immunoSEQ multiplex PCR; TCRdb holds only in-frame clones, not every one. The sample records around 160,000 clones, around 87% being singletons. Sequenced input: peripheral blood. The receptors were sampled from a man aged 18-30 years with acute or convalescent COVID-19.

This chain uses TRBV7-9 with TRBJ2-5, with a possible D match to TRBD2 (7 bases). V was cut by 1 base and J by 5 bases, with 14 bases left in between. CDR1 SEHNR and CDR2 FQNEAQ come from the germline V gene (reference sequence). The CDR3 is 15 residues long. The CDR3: CASSLDGGPGETQYF. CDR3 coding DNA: TGTGCCAGCAGCTTAGACGGGGGGCCGGGGGAGACCCAGTACTTC. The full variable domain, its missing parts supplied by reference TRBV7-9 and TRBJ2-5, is DTGVSQNPRHKITKRGQNVTFRCDPISEHNRLYWYRQTLGQGPEFLTYFQNEAQLEKSRLLSDRFSAERPKGSFSTLEIQRTEQGDSAMYLCASSLDGGPGETQYFGPGTRLLVL.

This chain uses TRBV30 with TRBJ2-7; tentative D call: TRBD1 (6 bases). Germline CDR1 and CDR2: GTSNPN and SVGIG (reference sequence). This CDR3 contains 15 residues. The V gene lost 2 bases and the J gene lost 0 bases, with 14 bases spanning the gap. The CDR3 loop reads CAWSRTALNSYEQYV. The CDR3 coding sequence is TGTGCCTGGAGTAGGACAGCTCTAAACTCCTACGAGCAGTACGTC.

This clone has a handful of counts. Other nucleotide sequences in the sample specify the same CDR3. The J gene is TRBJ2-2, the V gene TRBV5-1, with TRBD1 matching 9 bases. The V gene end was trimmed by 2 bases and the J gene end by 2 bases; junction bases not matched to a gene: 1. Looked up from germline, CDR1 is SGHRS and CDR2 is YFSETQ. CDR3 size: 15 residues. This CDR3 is CASSLTGGNTGELFF. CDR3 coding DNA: TGCGCCAGCAGCTTAACAGGGGGCAACACCGGGGAGCTGTTTTTT.

The CDR3 nucleotides are TGTGCCAGCAGTGATAGAGGGATCTATGGCTACACCTTC. As protein: CASSDRGIYGYTF. This chain uses TRBV2 with TRBJ1-2; the D is unclear. From germline, CDR1 is SNHLY and CDR2 FYNNEI. Trimming took 3 bases from V and 4 from J, leaving 9 bases between them. The CDR3 has 13 residues.

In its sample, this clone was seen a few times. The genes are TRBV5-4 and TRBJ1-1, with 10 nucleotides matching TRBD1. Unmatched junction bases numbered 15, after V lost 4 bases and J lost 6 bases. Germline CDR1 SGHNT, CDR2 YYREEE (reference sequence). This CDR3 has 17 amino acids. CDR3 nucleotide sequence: TGTGCCAGCAGCCACGGGACAGGGGAGTTTCCAGGCCCTGAAGCTTTCTTT. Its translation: CASSHGTGEFPGPEAFF. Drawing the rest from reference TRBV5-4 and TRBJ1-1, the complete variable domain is ETGVTQSPTHLIKTRGQQVTLRCSSQSGHNTVSWYQQALGQGPQFIFQYYREEENGRGNFPPRFSGLQFPNYSSELNVNALELDDSALYLCASSHGTGEFPGPEAFFGQGTRLTVV.